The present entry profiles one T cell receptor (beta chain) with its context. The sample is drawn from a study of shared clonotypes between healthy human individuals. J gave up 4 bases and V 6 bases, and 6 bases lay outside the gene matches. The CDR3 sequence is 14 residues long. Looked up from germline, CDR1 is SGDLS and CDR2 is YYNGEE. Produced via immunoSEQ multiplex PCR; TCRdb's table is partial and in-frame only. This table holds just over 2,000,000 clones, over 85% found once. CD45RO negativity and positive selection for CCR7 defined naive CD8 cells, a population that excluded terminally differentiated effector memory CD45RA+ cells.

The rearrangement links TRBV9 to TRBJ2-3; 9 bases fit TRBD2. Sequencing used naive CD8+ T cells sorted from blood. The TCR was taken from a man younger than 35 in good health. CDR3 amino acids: CASNGGGAPDTQYF. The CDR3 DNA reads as TGTGCCAGCAACGGCGGGGGGGCTCCAGATACGCAGTATTTT.